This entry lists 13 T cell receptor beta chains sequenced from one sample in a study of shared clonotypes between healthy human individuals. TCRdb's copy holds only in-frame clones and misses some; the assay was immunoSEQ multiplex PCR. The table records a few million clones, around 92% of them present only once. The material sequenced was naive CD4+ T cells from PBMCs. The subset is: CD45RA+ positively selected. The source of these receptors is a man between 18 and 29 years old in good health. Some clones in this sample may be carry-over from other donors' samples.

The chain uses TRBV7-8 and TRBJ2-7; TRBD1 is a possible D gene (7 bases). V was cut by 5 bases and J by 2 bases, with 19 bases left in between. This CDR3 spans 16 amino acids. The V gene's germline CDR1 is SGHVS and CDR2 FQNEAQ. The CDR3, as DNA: TGTGCCAGCAGCCAGGGGGGCGGGTTTATGGCCTACGAGCAGTACTTC. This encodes CASSQGGGFMAYEQYF.

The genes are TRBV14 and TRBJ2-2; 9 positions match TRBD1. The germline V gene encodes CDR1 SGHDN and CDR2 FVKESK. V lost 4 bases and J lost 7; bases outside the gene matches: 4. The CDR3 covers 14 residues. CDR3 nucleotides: TGTGCCAGCAGCCGGGACAGGGTTGGCGGGGAGCTGTTTTTT. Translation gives CASSRDRVGGELFF.

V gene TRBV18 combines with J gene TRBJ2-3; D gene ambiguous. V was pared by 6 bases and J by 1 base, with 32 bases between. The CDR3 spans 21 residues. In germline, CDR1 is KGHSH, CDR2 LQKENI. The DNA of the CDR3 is TGTGCCAGCTCCTCACGCGAACCTCAGTTAAGCCGTTTTTCTCGCACAGATACGCAGTATTTT. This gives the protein CASSSREPQLSRFSRTDTQYF.

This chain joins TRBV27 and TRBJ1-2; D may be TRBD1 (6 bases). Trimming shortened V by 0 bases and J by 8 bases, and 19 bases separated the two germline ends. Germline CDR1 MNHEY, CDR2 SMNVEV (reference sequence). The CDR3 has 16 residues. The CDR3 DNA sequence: TGTGCCAGCAGTTTATCTTCGGGGAGGGGGTATGGAGGCTACACCTTC. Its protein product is CASSLSSGRGYGGYTF.

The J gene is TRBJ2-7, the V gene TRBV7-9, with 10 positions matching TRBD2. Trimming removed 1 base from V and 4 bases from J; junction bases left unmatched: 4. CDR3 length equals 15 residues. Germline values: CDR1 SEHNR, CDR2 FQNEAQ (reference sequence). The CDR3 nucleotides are TGTGCCAGCAGCTTAGAGAGCGGGAGGGCTTACGAGCAGTACTTC. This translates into CASSLESGRAYEQYF.

This CDR3 reads CASSLLSYEKLFF. In nucleotides, the CDR3 is TGTGCCAGCAGCTTATTAAGTTACGAAAAACTGTTTTTT. The genes are TRBV7-2 and TRBJ1-4; D remains unclear. Germline V gene data show CDR1 as SGHTA and CDR2 as FQGNSA. V was trimmed by 2 bases and J by 8 bases, leaving 9 bases between them. The CDR3 covers 13 residues.

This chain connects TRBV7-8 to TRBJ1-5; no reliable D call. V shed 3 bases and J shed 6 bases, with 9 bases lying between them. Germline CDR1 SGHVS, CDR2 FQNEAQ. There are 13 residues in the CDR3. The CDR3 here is CASSFPGIQPQHF. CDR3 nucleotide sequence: TGTGCCAGCAGCTTCCCTGGGATTCAGCCCCAGCATTTT.

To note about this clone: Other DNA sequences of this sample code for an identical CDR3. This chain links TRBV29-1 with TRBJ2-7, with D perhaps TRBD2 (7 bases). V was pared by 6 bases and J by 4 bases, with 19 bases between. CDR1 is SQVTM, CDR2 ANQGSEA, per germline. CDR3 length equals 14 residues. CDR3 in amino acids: CSVRAWGGKYEQYF. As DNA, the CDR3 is TGCAGCGTCCGCGCATGGGGGGGCAAATACGAGCAGTACTTC.

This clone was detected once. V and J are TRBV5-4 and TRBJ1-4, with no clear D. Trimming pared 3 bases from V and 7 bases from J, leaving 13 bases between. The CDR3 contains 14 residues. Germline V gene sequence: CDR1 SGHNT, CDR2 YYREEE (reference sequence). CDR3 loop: CASSSTSLSEKLFF. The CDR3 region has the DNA TGTGCCAGCAGCTCTACCAGTCTCAGTGAAAAACTGTTTTTT.

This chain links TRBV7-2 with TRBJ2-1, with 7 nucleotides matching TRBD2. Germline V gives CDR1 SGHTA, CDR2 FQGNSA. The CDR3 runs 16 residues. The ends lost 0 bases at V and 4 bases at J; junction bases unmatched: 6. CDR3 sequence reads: CASSLASASGYNEQFF. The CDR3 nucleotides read TGTGCCAGCAGCTTAGCGTCGGCTAGCGGTTACAATGAGCAGTTCTTC.

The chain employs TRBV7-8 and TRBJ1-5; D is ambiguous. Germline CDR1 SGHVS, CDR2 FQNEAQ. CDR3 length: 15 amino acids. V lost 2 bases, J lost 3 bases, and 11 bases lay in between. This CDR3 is CASSLQRQSNQPQHF. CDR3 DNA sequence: TGTGCCAGCAGCTTACAACGGCAATCCAATCAGCCCCAGCATTTT.

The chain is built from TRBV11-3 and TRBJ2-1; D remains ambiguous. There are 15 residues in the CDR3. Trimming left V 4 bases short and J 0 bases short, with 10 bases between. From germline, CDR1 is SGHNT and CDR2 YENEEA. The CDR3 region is CASSSLSSSYNEQFF. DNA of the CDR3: TGTGCCAGCAGCTCCCTTTCTAGCTCCTACAATGAGCAGTTCTTC.

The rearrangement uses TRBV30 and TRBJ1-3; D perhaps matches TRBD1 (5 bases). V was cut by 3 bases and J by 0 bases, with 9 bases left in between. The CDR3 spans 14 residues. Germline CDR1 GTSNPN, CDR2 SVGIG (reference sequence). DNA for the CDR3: TGTGCCTGGAGGGGGCTGGTCTCTGGAAACACCATATATTTT. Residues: CAWRGLVSGNTIYF.